This T cell receptor (beta chain) was documented in a study of blood T cell repertoires in COVID-19. The CDR3 spans 14 residues. Between the trimmed V and J ends, which lost 5 bases and 5 bases, there was a span of 12 bases. Germline assignment: CDR1 KGHDR and CDR2 SFDVKD. Generated by immunoSEQ multiplex PCR, the TCRdb table keeps only in-frame clones and is missing some. The sample shows some 120,000 clones, 80% of them seen only once. The TCR originated in a human donor in a cohort sampled during active COVID-19. J is TRBJ1-5 and V is TRBV24-1, with a tentative D call TRBD1 (6 bases). Material: peripheral blood. DNA for the CDR3: TGTGCCACCAGTGCGAGGGGGACGGATCAGCCCCAGCATTTT. Translation gives CATSARGTDQPQHF.